The 27 T cell receptor beta chains given below trace back to one sample, sequenced in a study of PD-L1 blockade in urothelial cancer. Time point of the sample: pretreatment peripheral blood. The data were produced by immunoSEQ multiplex PCR, yet TCRdb's version contains in-frame clones alone and is incomplete. The sample contains about 45,000 clones, around nine tenths of which appear only once. The specimen was PBMCs, collected around atezolizumab (anti-PD-L1) treatment. The receptor set was obtained from a donor aged 40 or over with urothelial cancer.

A word on this clone: Compared with germline, one end of the junction differs, possibly owing to a read error. The genes are TRBV19 and TRBJ2-7; 14 nucleotides line up with TRBD2. In germline, CDR1 is LNHDA, CDR2 SQIVND (reference sequence). There are 14 residues in the CDR3. CDR3 residues: CASSTGTSGSFKNF. The CDR3 nucleotides read TGTGCCAGTAGTACCGGGACTAGCGGGAGTTTTAAGAACTTC.

The V gene is TRBV6-6, the J gene TRBJ2-2, with 8 positions matching TRBD1. Trimming removed 7 bases from V and 7 bases from J; junction bases left unmatched: 11. The CDR3 is made up of 15 amino acids. The germline CDR1 and CDR2 sequences are MNHNY and SVGAGI (reference sequence). The CDR3 region is CASTGRTGYFGELFF. The CDR3 DNA reads TGTGCCAGCACAGGGCGGACAGGGTACTTCGGGGAGCTGTTTTTT.

The rearrangement joins TRBV30 to TRBJ2-7, with 7 bases identical to TRBD1. Looked up from germline, CDR1 is GTSNPN and CDR2 is SVGIG (reference sequence). After removal of 2 bases from V and 9 bases from J, the junction contained 7 bases not matched to a gene. This CDR3 spans 12 amino acids. The CDR3 spells CAWSTTGVAQYF. The CDR3 bases are TGTGCCTGGAGTACCACAGGGGTCGCGCAGTACTTC.

This chain connects TRBV7-2 to TRBJ2-2; 8 bases map to TRBD1. The CDR3 spans 15 residues. Germline assignment: CDR1 SGHTA and CDR2 FQGNSA. Trimming cost V 5 bases and J 6 bases; bases outside gene matches: 8. The CDR3 reads CASSRDRSGPGELFF. CDR3 in DNA: TGTGCCAGCAGCCGGGACAGGTCTGGGCCCGGGGAGCTGTTTTTT.

V and J are TRBV4-3 and TRBJ2-3; a weak D match, TRBD1 (6 bases). Trimming stripped 4 bases from V and 6 bases from J, with 11 bases between. Germline lookup yields CDR1 LGHNA and CDR2 YSLEER. The CDR3 covers 13 residues. CDR3 nucleotides: TGCGCCAGCAGCCCCATGAGGGGGGATACGCAGTATTTT. Translation gives CASSPMRGDTQYF.

The chain carries TRBV2 and TRBJ2-5; TRBD2 matches 16 bases. With 6 bases clipped from V and 5 bases from J, the junction kept 9 bases outside the gene matches. Germline-derived CDR1 and CDR2 are SNHLY and FYNNEI. The length of the CDR3 is 17 residues. The CDR3 reads CASSEGLAGGPGETQYF. In DNA, the CDR3 is TGTGCCAGCAGCGAGGGACTAGCGGGAGGGCCTGGGGAGACCCAGTACTTC.

This chain uses TRBV28 with TRBJ1-2, with D unclear. The CDR3 contains 15 residues. Germline CDR1 is MDHEN and CDR2 is SYDVKM. Trimming removed 6 bases at V and 5 bases at J, with 19 bases between. DNA for the CDR3: TGTGCCAGCAGCTCCACCTGGAGGAGGGAGTATGGCTACACCTTC. It translates to CASSSTWRREYGYTF.

The rearrangement uses TRBV30 and TRBJ2-7; 9 nucleotides line up with TRBD1. Germline V gene sequence: CDR1 GTSNPN, CDR2 SVGIG (reference sequence). The V segment lost 3 bases and the J segment 2 bases; nucleotides outside the gene matches: 14. There are 17 residues in the CDR3. DNA for the CDR3: TGTGCCTGGAGACCTGCTGGGACAGGGATCAGGGCCTACGAGCAGTACTTC. Translated, it gives CAWRPAGTGIRAYEQYF.

The V and J genes are TRBV10-3 and TRBJ2-3; D perhaps matches TRBD2 (7 bases). Germline assignment: CDR1 ENHRY and CDR2 SYGVKD. The CDR3 covers 15 residues. The V and J ends lost 7 bases and 2 bases respectively, with 16 bases between them. CDR3 in amino acids: CAITRGSGYTDTQYF. The CDR3 nucleotides are TGTGCCATCACCAGGGGTAGCGGGTACACAGATACGCAGTATTTT.

The rearrangement joins TRBV18 to TRBJ2-7; maybe TRBD2 (6 bases). This CDR3 contains 15 residues. Germline loops: CDR1 KGHSH, CDR2 LQKENI. The ends were cut back, 6 bases at V and 2 bases at J, with 17 bases in the middle. The CDR3 protein is CASSARAGPTYEQYF. CDR3 in DNA: TGTGCCAGCTCTGCGCGCGCGGGGCCCACCTACGAGCAGTACTTC.

The genes are TRBV11-2 and TRBJ2-2; TRBD2 matches 7 bases. V shed 3 bases and J 5 bases; nucleotides not matched to a gene: 6. The CDR3 is made up of 15 amino acids. Per the germline V gene, CDR1 is SGHAT and CDR2 is FQNNGV. The CDR3 DNA reads TGTGCCAGCAGCTTTAGCGGGCAAAGTACCGGGGAGCTGTTTTTT. As protein: CASSFSGQSTGELFF.

In its sample, this clone was seen once. The V and J genes are TRBV5-8 and TRBJ2-4, with D maybe TRBD1 (6 bases). Per germline, CDR1 SGHTS and CDR2 YDEGEE. CDR3 length equals 17 residues. V lost 4 bases and J lost 0, with 17 bases in between. The CDR3 DNA sequence: TGTGCCAGCAGCCCAGGACAGAAACTACTAGCCAAAAACATTCAGTACTTC. This encodes CASSPGQKLLAKNIQYF. Using reference TRBV5-8 and TRBJ2-4 for the parts outside the CDR3, the full variable domain is EAGVTQSPTHLIKTRGQQATLRCSPISGHTSVYWYQQALGLGLQFLLWYDEGEERNRGNFPPRFSGRQFPNYSSELNVNALELEDSALYLCASSPGQKLLAKNIQYFGAGTRLSVL.

The chain combines TRBV4-3 with TRBJ2-1, with 7 bases that match TRBD2. The length of the CDR3 is 16 residues. J lost 2 bases, V lost 1 base, and 5 bases had no gene match. Germline assignment: CDR1 LGHNA and CDR2 YSLEER. The CDR3 DNA is TGCGCCAGCAGCCAAGGGTTGGCGGGGGCCTACAATGAGCAGTTCTTC. Encoded protein: CASSQGLAGAYNEQFF.

This clone was counted between two and nine times. This chain connects TRBV4-2 to TRBJ2-1, with D maybe TRBD2 (7 bases). V shed 6 bases and J shed 7 bases, with 16 bases lying between them. CDR1 and CDR2 from the germline V gene are LGHNA and YNFKEQ. The CDR3 has 14 amino acids. CDR3 in DNA: TGTGCCAGCAGGGCTAGCGGAGGGGGGAATGAGCAGTTCTTC. Its protein product is CASRASGGGNEQFF.

The gene calls are TRBV5-1 and TRBJ1-1, with TRBD1 as a possible D gene (5 bases). V lost 3 bases, J lost 3 bases, and 15 bases lay in between. Germline V gene data show CDR1 as SGHRS and CDR2 as YFSETQ. The length of the CDR3 is 15 residues. The CDR3 region is CASSWGGGRDTEAFF. The DNA for the CDR3 is TGCGCCAGCAGCTGGGGGGGAGGGAGGGACACTGAAGCTTTCTTT.

This chain uses TRBV7-3 with TRBJ2-1; tentatively, D is TRBD2 (5 bases). Germline CDR1 reads SGHTA; CDR2 reads FQGTGA. CDR3 length: 15 amino acids. V was shortened by 5 bases and J by 0 bases, with 11 bases between the two germline ends. CDR3 coding DNA: TGTGCCAGCAGCCCCCCCGGGGTCTCCTACAATGAGCAGTTCTTC. Its translation is CASSPPGVSYNEQFF.

This clone was observed a single time. The chain couples TRBV28 to TRBJ2-7; D might be TRBD1 (5 bases). V lost 5 bases, J lost 2 bases, and 7 bases lay in between. In germline, CDR1 is MDHEN, CDR2 SYDVKM. This CDR3 contains 12 residues. This CDR3 is CASSPDTYEQYF. The CDR3 bases are TGTGCCAGCAGTCCGGACACCTACGAGCAGTACTTC.

The CDR3 DNA reads as TGTGCCAGCAGCCCCACCCGGGGGGACACCGGGGAGCTGTTTTTT. It specifies CASSPTRGDTGELFF. This chain joins TRBV7-9 and TRBJ2-2; 7 bases are a match to TRBD2. CDR1 SEHNR and CDR2 FQNEAQ come from the germline V gene (reference sequence). The CDR3 contains 15 residues. V was clipped by 5 bases and J by 3 bases; unmatched bases: 6.

This clone was counted between two and nine times. J is TRBJ2-6 and V is TRBV5-1, with unresolved D. V was pared by 2 bases and J by 2 bases, with 8 bases between. The V gene's germline CDR1 is SGHRS and CDR2 YFSETQ. The CDR3 is 15 amino acids. CDR3 bases: TGCGCCAGCAGCTTAACCCGGGCTGGGGCCAACGTCCTGACTTTC. Residues: CASSLTRAGANVLTF.

The genes are TRBV7-7 and TRBJ2-5; 7 nucleotides agree with TRBD2. The CDR3 totals 12 residues. Germline V gives CDR1 SSHAT, CDR2 FNYEAQ (reference sequence). The CDR3 here is CASALPGGTQYF. The CDR3 bases are TGTGCTAGCGCCTTGCCGGGGGGAACCCAGTACTTC.

This rearrangement joins TRBV9 to TRBJ1-1; TRBD1 agrees at 7 bases. Germline CDR1 is SGDLS and CDR2 is YYNGEE. V trimming: 3 bases; J trimming: 1 base; junction bases outside the gene matches: 6. The CDR3 covers 15 residues. The DNA of the CDR3 is TGTGCCAGCAGCGCTCGACAGGGCCGGAACACTGAAGCTTTCTTT. Translating it yields CASSARQGRNTEAFF.

Comments on this clone: Mismatch with germline at one junction end may stem from a read error. The chain employs TRBV30 and TRBJ2-5, with 14 bases aligning to TRBD2. The CDR3 spans 14 residues. Germline CDR1 reads GTSNPN; CDR2 reads SVGIG (reference sequence). CDR3 nucleotides: TGTGCCTGGAGTACCGGGACTAGCGGGAGTAAACACCACTTC. It specifies CAWSTGTSGSKHHF.

The rearrangement joins TRBV7-6 to TRBJ1-3, with D hard to call. Germline CDR1 SGHVS, CDR2 FNYEAQ. V lost 5 bases, J lost 4 bases, and 15 bases lay in between. This CDR3 has 15 residues. The CDR3 coding sequence is TGTGCCAGCAGCCCCCCGGCGGGGTCCGGAAACACCATATATTTT. Its protein product is CASSPPAGSGNTIYF.

The rearrangement joins TRBV18 to TRBJ2-7; D possibly corresponds to TRBD1 (5 bases). Trimming removed 3 bases from V and 3 bases from J, with 9 bases in between. This CDR3 has 13 residues. The V gene's germline CDR1 is KGHSH and CDR2 LQKENI. This CDR3 reads CASSPGPIYEQYF. The CDR3 DNA sequence: TGTGCCAGCTCACCGGGGCCTATCTACGAGCAGTACTTC.

The J gene is TRBJ1-1, the V gene TRBV7-2; D is uncertain. The ends were cut back, 6 bases at V and 4 bases at J, with 21 bases in the middle. The CDR3 is made up of 16 amino acids. From germline, CDR1 is SGHTA and CDR2 FQGNSA. For the CDR3, the DNA is TGTGCCAGCAGTTCTACCCCCAGGAGGTTTGGCACTGAAGCTTTCTTT. Residues: CASSSTPRRFGTEAFF. Drawing the rest from reference TRBV7-2 and TRBJ1-1, the complete variable domain is GAGVSQSPSNKVTEKGKDVELRCDPISGHTALYWYRQSLGQGLEFLIYFQGNSAPDKSGLPSDRFSAERTGGSVSTLTIQRTQQEDSAVYLCASSSTPRRFGTEAFFGQGTRLTVV.

The chain couples TRBV29-1 to TRBJ2-1, with 9 positions matching TRBD1. Trimming removed 6 bases from V and 10 bases from J; junction bases left unmatched: 10. Germline CDR1 reads SQVTM; CDR2 reads ANQGSEA. There are 13 residues in the CDR3. This chain's CDR3 is CSVQQGAVREQFF. CDR3 nucleotides: TGCAGCGTCCAACAGGGGGCGGTACGGGAGCAGTTCTTC.

The V gene is TRBV18, the J gene TRBJ2-1; TRBD1 aligns across 7 bases. The trim removed 2 bases at V and 6 bases at J, leaving 10 bases unmatched. Germline V lookup: CDR1 KGHSH, CDR2 LQKENI. The CDR3 is 16 residues long. CDR3 amino acids: CASSPRGPGLPNEQFF. The CDR3 DNA is TGTGCCAGCTCACCAAGGGGGCCCGGTCTTCCCAATGAGCAGTTCTTC.